The source of this T cell receptor beta chain is a study of T cell changes during pregnancy in multiple sclerosis. V lost 10 bases, J lost 7 bases, and 19 bases lay in between. Germline V gives CDR1 MNHNY, CDR2 SVGAGI (reference sequence). CDR3 size: 13 residues. Sequencing was performed with immunoSEQ multiplex PCR; in TCRdb, only in-frame clones are kept and a portion is missing. The sample has fewer than 85,000 clones, about 93% seen once. Sequenced material: peripheral blood, taken in the first trimester of pregnancy. The genes are TRBV6-6 and TRBJ1-2; no firm D call. The source of this sequence is a female donor in good health, enrolled as a control in a pregnancy study. The CDR3 is CATGIIPSFGYTF. The CDR3, as DNA: TGTGCCACCGGTATTATACCATCTTTTGGCTACACCTTC.